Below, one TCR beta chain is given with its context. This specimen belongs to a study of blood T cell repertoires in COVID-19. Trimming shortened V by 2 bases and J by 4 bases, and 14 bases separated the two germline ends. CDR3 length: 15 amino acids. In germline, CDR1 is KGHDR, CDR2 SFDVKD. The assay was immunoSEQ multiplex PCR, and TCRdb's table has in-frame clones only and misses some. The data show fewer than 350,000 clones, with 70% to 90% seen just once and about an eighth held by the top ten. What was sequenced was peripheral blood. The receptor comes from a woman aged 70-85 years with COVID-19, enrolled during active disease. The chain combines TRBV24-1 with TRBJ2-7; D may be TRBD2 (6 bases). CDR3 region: CATSDSRGTGYEQYF. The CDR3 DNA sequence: TGTGCCACCAGTGATTCGCGTGGGACTGGATACGAGCAGTACTTC.